Included here is one T cell receptor beta chain sequence, with context. The antigen remains unidentified. This sample was taken from a study of T cell responses to AZD1222 COVID-19 vaccine. This CDR3 has 16 residues. Germline CDR1 PRHDT, CDR2 FYEKMQ (reference sequence). V lost 4 bases to trimming and J lost 5 bases; unmatched junction nucleotides: 6. Sequencing was performed with immunoSEQ multiplex PCR; in TCRdb, only in-frame clones are kept and a portion is missing. The sample carries 130,000 to 150,000 clones, just under 95% recorded once. Overall study results and limits: Females outnumbered males among donors, who were mostly white British; clonal diversity was possibly underestimated. All repertoire sampling was performed exclusively after the peak T cell response.

The TCR was taken from an adult who had recovered from COVID-19. The chain employs TRBV13 and TRBJ2-1; 12 bases agree with TRBD1. The source material was peripheral blood, sampled after recovery from COVID-19. CDR3 nucleotides: TGTGCCAGCAGCTCCACCGGGACAGGGGGCGACAATGAGCAGTTCTTC. It specifies CASSSTGTGGDNEQFF.